This T cell receptor (beta chain) was sequenced for a study of post-analysis software for immune sequencing data. Study results and limitations: Pronounced co-clustering by F measure was evident among identically batched samples. Five TRBV segments were significantly more frequent in patients than in controls. TRBV5-6, TRBV5-1 and TRBV20-1 were among these segments.

Only a few counts were recorded for this clonotype. Its antigen is still unknown. V lost 0 bases to trimming and J lost 13 bases, with 12 bases between them. Germline V gene lookup returns CDR1 MNHEY and CDR2 SVGAGI. The length of the CDR3 is 12 residues. Unique-molecular-identifier-tagged TCR beta cDNA libraries were used. Between roughly 1 and 10 million T cells gave rise to approximately 520,000 cDNA molecules. Via MiXCR, TCRdb re-called the PCR reads, giving one row per CDR3 protein. The sample lists about 770,000 distinct CDR3 sequences; under 60% were seen once. V is TRBV6-5 and J is TRBJ1-2, with D perhaps TRBD1 (5 bases). The sequence derives from a girl under 18 with multiple sclerosis. Sequences were obtained from blood. The CDR3 DNA reads TGTGCCAGCAGTTACTCGGAAGGGGTGCCCACCTTC. Translating it yields CASSYSEGVPTF.